The next 2 T cell receptor beta chains were all read from a single sample in a study of T cell changes during pregnancy in multiple sclerosis. The data were produced by immunoSEQ multiplex PCR, yet TCRdb's version contains in-frame clones alone and is incomplete. Found here are roughly 24,000 clones, more than 75% of them singletons; the top ten hold about 7.6%. Sequences were derived from CD8+ T cells from peripheral blood mononuclear cells, sampled before pregnancy. All receptors come from a female donor with multiple sclerosis, enrolled in a pregnancy study.

This CDR3 is CASSLGRFQVGWVSYEQYF. CDR3 nucleotide sequence: TGTGCCAGCAGCTTAGGACGGTTTCAGGTCGGTTGGGTTTCCTACGAGCAGTACTTC. This chain connects TRBV7-8 to TRBJ2-7, with D unclear. V was clipped by 1 base and J by 1 base, with 23 bases between them. The CDR3 totals 19 residues. Per the germline V gene, CDR1 is SGHVS and CDR2 is FQNEAQ.

The chain recombines TRBV4-3 with TRBJ1-1, with a tentative D call TRBD1 (5 bases). CDR1 and CDR2 from the germline V gene are LGHNA and YSLEER. V lost 0 bases, J lost 3 bases, and 11 bases lay in between. The CDR3 is 15 residues long. The CDR3 coding sequence is TGCGCCAGCAGCCAAGATTACAGGACATACACTGAAGCTTTCTTT. Its protein product is CASSQDYRTYTEAFF.